The clone carrying this TCR beta chain was counted only a few times. The antigen remains undetermined. This sample is part of a study of T cells after yellow fever vaccination. In the study overall: Fractions containing few cells were prepared with SMART-Seq v4 Ultra Low Input.

V trimming: 5 bases; J trimming: 9 bases; junction bases outside the gene matches: 9. Germline CDR1 is MNHEY and CDR2 is SMNVEV (reference sequence). This CDR3 has 14 amino acids. Generation of TCR cDNA used 5'RACE template switching (which added a universal primer site and UMIs). From the 5' RACE reads, TCRdb called clonotypes with MiXCR, one entry per CDR3 protein. This sample has a few hundred thousand distinct CDR3 sequences, with approximately 4.2% found just once. Study-wide results and caveats: Relatively few clonotypes were ones that appeared in both CD4 and CD8 compartments. Peaking faster, on day 5 versus 15, the secondary response was nonetheless weaker.

The sample here was PBMCs, taken 5 days after the yellow fever booster vaccination. This clonotype was sampled from a man aged 18-30 years who received the YFV17D yellow fever vaccine. The chain recombines TRBV27 with TRBJ1-3; 8 bases align to TRBD1. CDR3 residues: CASSAGQGVGTIYF. CDR3 bases: TGTGCCAGCAGTGCCGGACAGGGTGTAGGCACCATATATTTT.